A selection of T cell receptor beta chains follows, all from one sample in a study of CD8 T cells in ankylosing spondylitis. TCRdb re-called the 5' RACE reads with MiXCR, one entry per CDR3 protein. The repertoire has about 340,000 distinct CDR3 sequences, roughly 14% of them found once; the top ten carry 0.95% to 1.4%. The sequencing sample was made of blood, either unsorted or a sorted T cell fraction (not recorded which). The source is a male donor with ankylosing spondylitis or in good health (not recorded which). The CDR3 runs from the conserved cysteine through the conserved F or W. D genes are given only for firm matches. For some rows the clone size is stated as once, few or many, or as a class when expanded; others skip it.

V gene: TRBV10-3; clone size: many; CDR3 length: 17; D gene: -; J gene: TRBJ2-3; CDR3 DNA: TGTGCCATCAGTGAGTCCCACAGTGGGGCGGGAACAGATACGCAGTATTTT; CDR3 protein: CAISESHSGAGTDTQYF
V gene: TRBV28; clone size: many; CDR3 length: 10; D gene: -; J gene: TRBJ2-7; CDR3 DNA: TGTGCCAGCTCCGGGTACGAGCAGTACTTC; CDR3 protein: CASSGYEQYF
V gene: TRBV5-1; clone size: -; CDR3 length: 15; D gene: -; J gene: TRBJ2-3; CDR3 DNA: TGCGCCAGCAGCTTGGAGGCACCAGATACAGATACGCAGTATTTT; CDR3 protein: CASSLEAPDTDTQYF
V gene: TRBV11-2; clone size: many; CDR3 length: 16; D gene: -; J gene: TRBJ2-3; CDR3 DNA: TGTGCCAGCAGCTTTGGAGTCAGCCTGGGGGCAGATACGCAGTATTTT; CDR3 protein: CASSFGVSLGADTQYF
V gene: TRBV4-2; clone size: few; CDR3 length: 14; D gene: -; J gene: TRBJ2-1; CDR3 DNA: TGTGCCAGCAGCCAAGGGACGGGGGCCAATGAGCAGTTCTTC; CDR3 protein: CASSQGTGANEQFF
V gene: TRBV29-1; clone size: few; CDR3 length: 11; D gene: -; J gene: TRBJ2-1; CDR3 DNA: TGCAGCGGCTTCCACGGCAATGAGCAGTTCTTC; CDR3 protein: CSGFHGNEQFF
V gene: TRBV4-2; clone size: many; CDR3 length: 15; D gene: TRBD1; J gene: TRBJ1-1; CDR3 DNA: TGTGCCAGCAGCCCCCGACAGGCCGTGGGACAGGGAGCTTTCTTT; CDR3 protein: CASSPRQAVGQGAFF
V gene: TRBV5-5; clone size: -; CDR3 length: 13; D gene: -; J gene: TRBJ2-7; CDR3 DNA: TGTGCCAGCAGTTCGGACCCGCTACGGGAGCAGTACTTC; CDR3 protein: CASSSDPLREQYF
V gene: TRBV12-3/TRBV12-4; clone size: few; CDR3 length: 12; D gene: -; J gene: TRBJ1-5; CDR3 DNA: TGTGCCAGCAGTTTGGTTAAGTATCCCCAGCATTTT; CDR3 protein: CASSLVKYPQHF
V gene: TRBV6-1; clone size: many; CDR3 length: 14; D gene: TRBD1; J gene: TRBJ1-5; CDR3 DNA: TGTGCCAGCAGCGGGACAGGGCCAAGTCAGCCCCAGCATTTT; CDR3 protein: CASSGTGPSQPQHF
V gene: TRBV7-6; clone size: few; CDR3 length: 14; D gene: -; J gene: TRBJ1-4; CDR3 DNA: TGTGCCAGCAGCTTACTCCCGAGGGATGAAAAACTGTTTTTT; CDR3 protein: CASSLLPRDEKLFF
V gene: TRBV25-1; clone size: few; CDR3 length: 15; D gene: TRBD1; J gene: TRBJ1-3; CDR3 DNA: TGTGCCAGCAGTGATCGGACAGGGTCTGGAAACACCATATATTTT; CDR3 protein: CASSDRTGSGNTIYF
V gene: TRBV5-5; clone size: few; CDR3 length: 15; D gene: TRBD1; J gene: TRBJ2-7; CDR3 DNA: TGTGCCAGCAGCCCATGGACAGGTTTCTCCTACGAGCAGTACTTC; CDR3 protein: CASSPWTGFSYEQYF
V gene: TRBV16; clone size: few; CDR3 length: 14; D gene: -; J gene: TRBJ1-2; CDR3 DNA: TGTGCCAGCAGCCAATCTGACAATGCTGGTGGCTACACCTTC; CDR3 protein: CASSQSDNAGGYTF